The 20 T cell receptor beta chains below were found in one sample sequenced in a study of CD8 T cells in Susac syndrome. The authors reverse transcribed about 0.45 to 1 ug RNA with random hexamers. One entry per CDR3 protein, called by TCRdb with MiXCR from the immunoSEQ multiplex PCR reads. The top ten clones hold around 0.16% of a sample with approximately 190,000 distinct CDR3 sequences, roughly 94% of them seen once. Sequenced material: CD8+ T cells from PBMCs. The receptors come from a human donor with Susac syndrome.

The chain links TRBV27 to TRBJ1-5; 8 bases line up with TRBD1. V trimming: 5 bases; J trimming: 6 bases; junction bases outside the gene matches: 6. The CDR3 length is 14 residues. CDR1 and CDR2 (germline): MNHEY, SMNVEV (reference sequence). CDR3 DNA: TGTGCCAGCAGTGCGACAGGGGTTGGTCAGCCCCAGCATTTT. Amino acid sequence: CASSATGVGQPQHF.

This chain links TRBV7-6 with TRBJ2-7, with 9 nucleotides matching TRBD1. The CDR3 spans 14 residues. The J segment lost 7 bases and the V segment lost 4 bases, leaving 8 bases of the junction unmatched. Germline CDR1 is SGHVS and CDR2 is FNYEAQ. CDR3 amino acids: CASSSATGGREQYF. CDR3 in DNA: TGTGCCAGCAGCTCAGCAACAGGGGGCAGGGAGCAGTACTTC. Full variable domain (missing parts from reference TRBV7-6 and TRBJ2-7): GAGVSQSPRYKVTKRGQDVALRCDPISGHVSLYWYRQALGQGPEFLTYFNYEAQQDKSGLPNDRFSAERPEGSISTLTIQRTEQRDSAMYRCASSSATGGREQYFGPGTRLTVT.

This chain links TRBV4-2 with TRBJ1-1; D ambiguous. Germline assignment: CDR1 LGHNA and CDR2 YNFKEQ. With 1 base removed from V and 1 base from J, the gap between germline ends came to 10 bases. The CDR3 extends over 15 amino acids. The CDR3: CASSQVLDPNTEAFF. The CDR3 region has the DNA TGTGCCAGCAGCCAAGTTCTGGATCCGAACACTGAAGCTTTCTTT.

The chain uses TRBV29-1 and TRBJ2-1; D is tentatively TRBD1 or TRBD2 (5 bases each). V lost 5 bases and J lost 1, with 12 bases in between. CDR3 length: 14 amino acids. Germline CDR1 is SQVTM and CDR2 is ANQGSEA. The CDR3 is CSVIRDGSYNEQFF. In DNA form, the CDR3 reads TGCAGCGTTATCCGGGACGGGTCCTACAATGAGCAGTTCTTC.

The chain couples TRBV20-1 to TRBJ2-1; D is perhaps TRBD1 or TRBD2 (5 bases each). This CDR3 contains 17 residues. The V end lost 5 bases, the J end lost 1 base, and 21 bases lay between the germline ends. Looked up from germline, CDR1 is DFQATT and CDR2 is SNEGSKA (reference sequence). The chain's CDR3 is CSAYGTRGGWSYNEQFF. In DNA, the CDR3 is TGCAGTGCTTACGGGACCCGCGGAGGATGGTCCTACAATGAGCAGTTCTTC.

The chain couples TRBV29-1 to TRBJ1-1; perhaps TRBD1 as D (6 bases). CDR3 length: 14 residues. With 5 bases removed from V and 5 bases from J, the gap between germline ends came to 18 bases. Germline CDR1 reads SQVTM; CDR2 reads ANQGSEA. Written as DNA, the CDR3 is TGCAGCGTTTTCCCCCAGGGGCTGGGGACTGAAGCTTTCTTT. Amino acids: CSVFPQGLGTEAFF.

The chain employs TRBV18 and TRBJ2-1; TRBD2 aligns across 10 bases. The V gene's germline CDR1 is KGHSH and CDR2 LQKENI. The CDR3 length is 16 residues. Trimming removed 3 bases from V and 2 bases from J; junction bases left unmatched: 4. The CDR3 DNA reads TGTGCCAGCTCACCGGGACTAGCGAACCCCTACAATGAGCAGTTCTTC. This codes for CASSPGLANPYNEQFF.

This chain connects TRBV5-1 to TRBJ2-1; TRBD1 is a possible D gene (6 bases). V dropped 1 base and J dropped 4 bases, with 15 bases sitting between them. CDR1 and CDR2 (germline): SGHRS, YFSETQ. This CDR3 region has 16 residues. The CDR3 DNA sequence: TGCGCCAGCAGCTTGTCGTCTAGGGGGTCGTACAATGAGCAGTTCTTC. Its protein is CASSLSSRGSYNEQFF. The full variable domain, its missing parts supplied by reference TRBV5-1 and TRBJ2-1, is KAGVTQTPRYLIKTRGQQVTLSCSPISGHRSVSWYQQTPGQGLQFLFEYFSETQRNKGNFPGRFSGRQFSNSRSEMNVSTLELGDSALYLCASSLSSRGSYNEQFFGPGTRLTVL.

This clonotype came up once. The CDR3 DNA reads TGCAGTGCTAGAGATCGGGGACAGGGGTACGAGCAGTACTTC. This sequence encodes CSARDRGQGYEQYF. The chain is built from TRBV20-1 and TRBJ2-7; 10 nucleotides agree with TRBD1. The CDR3 totals 14 residues. Germline CDR1 reads DFQATT; CDR2 reads SNEGSKA (reference sequence). The ends lost 0 bases at V and 4 bases at J; junction bases unmatched: 3.

V and J are TRBV20-1 and TRBJ1-5; D possibly corresponds to TRBD1 (5 bases). The CDR3 covers 15 residues. CDR1 and CDR2 (germline): DFQATT, SNEGSKA (reference sequence). With 0 bases removed from V and 3 bases from J, the gap between germline ends came to 12 bases. The CDR3 is CSARDMGGVNQPQHF. The DNA for the CDR3 is TGCAGTGCTAGAGATATGGGGGGGGTCAATCAGCCCCAGCATTTT.

This clonotype was counted a few times. The rearrangement links TRBV12-3 or TRBV12-4 to TRBJ1-6, with a weak D call TRBD1 (6 bases). This CDR3 spans 14 amino acids. V shed 2 bases and J shed 6 bases, with 8 bases lying between them. CDR3 sequence: CASSLSGVNSPLHF. For the CDR3, the DNA is TGTGCCAGCAGTTTATCAGGGGTTAATTCACCCCTCCACTTT.

The rearrangement joins TRBV5-1 to TRBJ2-7, with D uncertain. The CDR3 is 15 amino acids. Germline V CDR1 and CDR2: SGHRS, YFSETQ. Trimming cost V 3 bases and J 4 bases, with 17 bases left between them. The CDR3 DNA reads as TGCGCCAGCAGCTCCCGACTGGGGAATCTTTACGAGCAGTACTTC. Its translation: CASSSRLGNLYEQYF.

The V call is TRBV18, the J call TRBJ2-1; D is uncertain. Trimming removed 0 bases at V and 8 bases at J, with 8 bases between. CDR1 is KGHSH, CDR2 LQKENI, per germline. There are 13 residues in the CDR3. Here the CDR3 reads CASSPPFTDEQFF. The CDR3 coding sequence is TGTGCCAGCTCACCACCTTTTACGGATGAGCAGTTCTTC.

The gene calls are TRBV4-1 and TRBJ2-1; D might be TRBD1 (5 bases). In germline, CDR1 is MGHRA, CDR2 YSYEKL. V lost 0 bases and J 8 bases, leaving 11 bases between the germline ends. The CDR3 is 14 residues long. CDR3 sequence: CASSQDHLGDEQFF. The CDR3 DNA reads as TGCGCCAGCAGCCAAGATCATCTAGGGGATGAGCAGTTCTTC.

This chain uses TRBV11-2 with TRBJ2-2, with TRBD2 as a possible D gene (6 bases). The V end lost 1 base, the J end lost 4 bases, and 16 bases lay between the germline ends. Per the germline V gene, CDR1 is SGHAT and CDR2 is FQNNGV. The CDR3 length is 17 residues. CDR3 DNA sequence: TGTGCCAGCAGCTTAGGCCCGGGACTTAGTAGCACCGGGGAGCTGTTTTTT. It specifies CASSLGPGLSSTGELFF.

The chain carries TRBV28 and TRBJ2-1; 13 bases fit TRBD2. The germline V gene encodes CDR1 MDHEN and CDR2 SYDVKM. The CDR3 has 18 amino acids. V lost 5 bases and J lost 7; bases outside the gene matches: 14. The CDR3 DNA sequence: TGTGCCAGCAGTCCTCCGGGACTAGCGGGACCCGCCCAGAATGAGCAGTTCTTC. This encodes CASSPPGLAGPAQNEQFF.

This chain links TRBV29-1 with TRBJ2-7; D unclear. V lost 4 bases and J 0 bases, leaving 7 bases between the germline ends. This CDR3 spans 12 amino acids. Germline V gene data show CDR1 as SQVTM and CDR2 as ANQGSEA. The CDR3 coding sequence is TGCAGCGTTGCTGATAACTCCTACGAGCAGTACTTC. This translates into CSVADNSYEQYF.

This chain links TRBV5-1 with TRBJ2-3; no definite D call. The length of the CDR3 is 13 residues. Germline assignment: CDR1 SGHRS and CDR2 YFSETQ. V lost 0 bases and J lost 5, with 7 bases in between. For the CDR3, the DNA is TGCGCCAGCAGCTTGGCACTGCAAGATACGCAGTATTTT. Amino acids: CASSLALQDTQYF.

The chain recombines TRBV7-8 with TRBJ2-1; 8 nucleotides match TRBD2. Germline CDR1 and CDR2: SGHVS and FQNEAQ. J gave up 8 bases and V 3 bases, and 6 bases lay outside the gene matches. This CDR3 is 14 amino acids long. In DNA, the CDR3 is TGTGCCAGCAGCTTTAGCGGGATCGGCGATGAGCAGTTCTTC. It yields the protein CASSFSGIGDEQFF.

The chain recombines TRBV20-1 with TRBJ1-4; D remains ambiguous. Germline V gene lookup returns CDR1 DFQATT and CDR2 SNEGSKA (reference sequence). Trimming removed 1 base at V and 7 bases at J, with 22 bases between. The CDR3 consists of 17 residues. The CDR3 spells CSARGERYEGLTEKLFF. In DNA form, the CDR3 reads TGCAGTGCTAGAGGGGAGAGATACGAGGGATTAACTGAAAAACTGTTTTTT.